The entry below gives a single TCR beta chain sequence along with its context. The data are from a study of blood T cells in healthy people across ages. A sample-barcoded 5' primer and a J-beta primer mix were used in a second PCR of roughly 7 to 12 cycles. MiXCR, run by TCRdb on the 5' RACE reads, gives a single entry per CDR3 protein. Of more than 900,000 distinct CDR3 sequences listed, 25% to 35% were seen once; the top ten hold about 10%. The CDR3 covers 15 residues. Deletions cut 7 bases from V and 0 bases from J, with 15 bases between. Germline CDR1 and CDR2: SNHLY and FYNNEI. These data also formed part of another study, on T cells of mothers and their children. According to that study: Material was donated by three healthy Caucasian mothers and their six children.

The J gene is TRBJ1-2, the V gene TRBV2; no definite D call. What was sequenced was blood. The receptor comes from a woman between 40 and 50 years old in good health. CDR3 amino acids: CASIGEHIPNYGYTF. CDR3 sequence (DNA): TGTGCCAGCATAGGAGAACACATCCCTAACTATGGCTACACCTTC.